Presented here are 30 T cell receptor delta chains from one specimen sequenced in a study of γδ T cells in repeated Plasmodium falciparum infection. Flow sorting of PBMC yielded separate Vgamma9/Vdelta2+ and Vdelta2-negative gammadelta T cell populations for bulk repertoire analysis. TCRdb re-identified clones in the multiplex PCR reads via CATT. The sample yields 40,000 to 55,000 delta-chain clones, about 1.9% seen once. The specimen sequenced was gamma-delta T cells from blood. The receptor set was obtained from a pool of human donors (malaria-infected and uninfected, not separated).

This clone was counted only a few times. TCRdb's protein for this DNA is that of a much larger clone and differs from the translation at residue 9, likely a read error; the protein shown is the DNA translation. The genes are TRDV1 and TRDJ1; 8 bases line up with TRDD3. TCRdb is silent on the J gene; assignment here came from matching the DNA to germline. Germline assignment: CDR1 TSWWSYY and CDR2 QGS. The V and J ends lost 1 base and 0 bases, in that order; junction bases with no gene match: 28. The CDR3 loop spans 24 amino acids. The CDR3 region has the DNA TGTGCTCTTGGGGAACCCTGTCGTCTCCTAAAAATAAGTACTGGGGGTTTTTACACCGATAAACTCATCTTT. Translation: CALGEPCRLLKISTGGFYTDKLIF.

In the case of this clone: Only one base separates this from a far larger clonotype, so it likely reflects a read error. The same CDR3 arises from other DNA sequences in this sample as well. This rearrangement joins TRDV1 to TRDJ1; 11 bases align to TRDD3. The J gene, absent from TCRdb, was called here by matching the DNA to germline. The CDR3 consists of 23 residues. Germline CDR1 is TSWWSYY and CDR2 is QGS. J gave up 0 bases and V 0 bases, and 21 bases lay outside the gene matches. The CDR3 is CALGELVVPTDWGIILDTDKLIF. The CDR3 DNA reads TGTGCTCTTGGGGAACTGGTTGTGCCTACCGACTGGGGGATAATTCTTGACACCGATAAACTCATCTTT.

Concerning this clone itself: This sequence is one base from a far larger clone and is likely a read error. The same CDR3 is also encoded by other DNA sequences in this sample. The chain uses TRDV3 and TRDJ1; possibly TRDD3 for D (9 bases). The J gene, not given by TCRdb, was assigned here from a germline match of the nucleotide sequence. Germline CDR1 and CDR2: TVYSNPD and GDNSRS (reference sequence). The CDR3 sequence is 22 residues long. CDR3 amino acids: CAFKAFLDFIYWGTSYTDKLIF. The CDR3 coding sequence is TGTGCCTTTAAGGCCTTCCTAGATTTTATTTACTGGGGGACGTCGTACACCGACAAACTCATCTTT.

A remark on this clone: Translating this DNA gives a protein that differs at residue 6 from the TCRdb one, which belongs to a much larger clone; a read error is likely, and the protein shown is this translation. The rearrangement joins TRDV2 to TRDJ1; unclear D gene. TCRdb gives no J gene; it was assigned here by matching the DNA to germline. Between the trimmed V and J ends, which lost 0 bases and 4 bases, there was a span of 14 bases. Germline V gene data show CDR1 as GEAIGNYY and CDR2 as EKD. CDR3 length equals 15 residues. The CDR3 sequence: CACDTLGTLGDKLIF. The CDR3 DNA follows: TGTGCCTGTGACACCTTGGGAACCTTGGGCGATAAACTCATCTTT.

In its sample, this clone was seen many times. The TCRdb protein, from a much larger clone, departs from this DNA's translation at residue 9, likely by read error; the protein shown derives from the DNA. The rearrangement joins TRDV3 to TRDJ1, with D perhaps TRDD3 (6 bases). The ends were cut back, 3 bases at V and 2 bases at J, with 22 bases in the middle. This CDR3 spans 16 amino acids. Germline loops: CDR1 TVYSNPD, CDR2 GDNSRS (reference sequence). The DNA of the CDR3 is TGTGCCTTCAAATACTGGGTCTTTTCTTCGACCGATAAACTCATCTTT. It codes for CAFKYWVFSSTDKLIF.

Points on this clone: A far larger clone is one nucleotide away, so this likely arose from a read error. This specimen includes other DNA sequences encoding the same CDR3. V gene TRAV38-2/DV8 combines with J gene TRDJ1, with a tentative D call TRDD2 (6 bases). Matching the DNA to germline supplied the J gene, which TCRdb does not give. Germline assignment: CDR1 TSESDYY and CDR2 QEAYKQQN. The CDR3 is 17 amino acids. The CDR3 DNA follows: TGCGCTTATGGAACTCCTACGAGCCTGGGAGGGGGCGATAAACTCATCTTT. Residues: CAYGTPTSLGGGDKLIF.

Of note for this clone: Translating this DNA gives a protein that differs at residue 19 from the TCRdb one, which belongs to a much larger clone; a read error is likely, and the protein shown is this translation. For the V gene the call is TRDV1; the J gene has no call; TRDD3, the table's D call, was not compared with the DNA. The germline V gene has CDR1 TSWWSYY and CDR2 QGS. The CDR3 spans 21 residues. CDR3 region: CALGEGILSRLGVMYTDKFIF. The CDR3 DNA reads as TGTGCTCTTGGGGAAGGGATCCTAAGTCGACTGGGGGTCATGTACACCGATAAATTCATCTTT.

This clone has more than one count but fewer than ten. The amino acid sequence in TCRdb belongs to a much larger clone and departs from this DNA's translation at residue 7, likely a sequencing read error; the sequence shown is translated from the DNA. The gene calls are TRDV1 and TRDJ1, with TRDD3 as a possible D gene (5 bases). TCRdb carries no J gene annotation; the J gene was assigned here by matching the DNA with germline. Germline-derived CDR1 and CDR2 are TSWWSYY and QGS. This CDR3 is built from 28 residues. Trimming removed 0 bases from V and 7 bases from J, with 54 bases in between. The CDR3 bases are TGTGCTCTTGGGGAACTCTTTCACGAGGCCCCCGTCCCAGGACGCGTTTACTGGCCTCCCGGTGTATCGATTAAACTCATCTTT. Protein product: CALGELFHEAPVPGRVYWPPGVSIKLIF.

About this clone: TCRdb's protein, taken from a much larger clone, differs from this DNA's translation at residue 10, likely owing to a read error; the protein displayed comes from the DNA. The J gene is TRDJ1, the V gene TRDV1; 9 bases agree with TRDD3. TCRdb offers no J gene call, so here the DNA was matched to germline to obtain one. Germline CDR1 is TSWWSYY and CDR2 is QGS. This CDR3 contains 23 residues. The V segment lost 2 bases and the J segment 3 bases; nucleotides outside the gene matches: 28. The chain's CDR3 is CALGEAPFPCVMGDIPYADKLIF. CDR3 nucleotide sequence: TGTGCTCTTGGGGAAGCTCCCTTCCCATGTGTGATGGGGGATATCCCCTATGCCGATAAACTCATCTTT.

This clone was detected a few times. The likely explanation is a read error, given a far larger clone one base away. The same CDR3 also results from other DNA sequences found in this sample. The chain is built from TRDV1 and TRDJ1; 10 nucleotides match TRDD3. TCRdb records no J gene; here it was assigned by comparing the DNA to germline. The CDR3 consists of 23 residues. Unmatched junction bases numbered 31, after V lost 1 base and J lost 8 bases. Germline CDR1 reads TSWWSYY; CDR2 reads QGS. The CDR3 DNA reads as TGTGCTCTTGGGGAACGGGATTACGAAACCAACGAGGTTGGGGGATACTACTCGGAAAAACTCATCTTT. Translated, it gives CALGERDYETNEVGGYYSEKLIF.

This clone was recorded a few times. This DNA's translation and the protein TCRdb lists, from a much larger clone, do not match at residue 19, likely due to a read error; the protein shown is translated from the DNA. This chain uses TRDV3 with TRDJ1; TRDD3 matches at 13 bases. Since TCRdb gives no J gene, matching the DNA to germline was used here to assign it. The CDR3 runs to 25 residues. Per germline, CDR1 TVYSNPD and CDR2 GDNSRS (reference sequence). The V and J ends lost 0 bases and 2 bases, in that order; junction bases with no gene match: 33. The CDR3 DNA follows: TGTGCCTTTAGGATTGTTACTACTTCCTTTTCGTACTGGGGGATACGCGTTAAGAGTACCGATAAACTCATCTTT. Encoded protein: CAFRIVTTSFSYWGIRVKSTDKLIF.

This clone was counted a few times. TCRdb's protein for this DNA is that of a much larger clone and differs from the translation at residue 13, likely a read error; the protein shown is the DNA translation. This sequence joins TRDV2 and TRDJ3; 7 bases align to TRDD3. The J gene was missing in TCRdb and was found by matching the end of the DNA to germline. This CDR3 is built from 20 residues. Germline assignment: CDR1 GEAIGNYY and CDR2 EKD. DNA of the CDR3: TGTGCCTGTGACCTTACTGGGGATGCCCGGAGCTCCCGGGACACCCGACAGATGTTTTTC. It translates to CACDLTGDARSSRDTRQMFF.

This clone was found a few times. TCRdb's protein for this DNA is that of a much larger clone and differs from the translation at residue 12, likely a read error; the protein shown is the DNA translation. This chain uses TRDV1 with TRDJ2; TRDD3 matches at 9 bases. No J gene was available from TCRdb, and it was assigned here by a germline match of the DNA. The CDR3 has 23 residues. From germline, CDR1 is TSWWSYY and CDR2 QGS. Trimming cost V 4 bases and J 4 bases; bases outside gene matches: 28. Here the CDR3 reads CALGVKRTAGGCGPQWRTAQLFF. The DNA for the CDR3 is TGTGCTCTTGGGGTCAAACGAACTGCTGGGGGATGCGGGCCCCAATGGAGGACAGCACAACTCTTCTTT.

This clone was detected a few times. The protein given by TCRdb reflects a much larger clone and differs at residue 17 from this DNA's translation, likely from a read error; the protein shown is the DNA's translation. This rearrangement joins TRDV1 to TRDJ1; TRDD3 matches 8 bases. The J gene, missing from TCRdb, was assigned here through DNA to germline matching. J lost 0 bases, V lost 0 bases, and 36 bases had no gene match. Germline V gives CDR1 TSWWSYY, CDR2 QGS. The CDR3 is 27 amino acids. The CDR3 coding sequence is TGTGCTCTTGGGGAACTTCGGTACTGGGTCCCGTTCAAATACTGGGGGGTCCTGGGGGCGTACACCGATAAACTCATCTTT. The encoded protein is CALGELRYWVPFKYWGVLGAYTDKLIF.

This clone was seen only a few times. The protein in TCRdb stems from a much larger clone and differs at residue 16 from this DNA's translation, likely a read error; here the protein is translated from the DNA. V is TRDV1 and J is TRDJ2, with a possible D match to TRDD3 (5 bases). This CDR3 spans 21 amino acids. Per the germline V gene, CDR1 is TSWWSYY and CDR2 is QGS. The CDR3 DNA reads TGTGCTCTTGGGGAACTGACCTTGAAACGGCCACTCTGGGCTTTGTCAGCACAACTCTTCTTT. Protein product: CALGELTLKRPLWALSAQLFF.

This clone was recorded many times. The protein given by TCRdb reflects a much larger clone and differs at residue 7 from this DNA's translation, likely from a read error; the protein shown is the DNA's translation. The chain uses TRDV3 and TRDJ1, with 7 bases fitting TRDD3. This CDR3 is built from 17 residues. The germline V gene encodes CDR1 TVYSNPD and CDR2 GDNSRS (reference sequence). CDR3 sequence (DNA): TGTGCTCAAAGGTTAAGGATTGGGGGACCCTACACCGATAAACTCATCTTT. It translates to CAQRLRIGGPYTDKLIF.

This clone was picked up a small number of times. TCRdb has a much larger clone's protein, which differs at residue 19 from the translation of this DNA, likely because of a read error; what is shown is the protein translated from the DNA. This chain links TRDV1 with TRDJ1; tentative D call: TRDD3 (5 bases). Here the J gene came from matching the DNA to germline, since TCRdb omits it. The V gene's germline CDR1 is TSWWSYY and CDR2 QGS. V lost 5 bases and J lost 3, with 43 bases in between. The CDR3 has 24 residues. Here the CDR3 reads CALGKDNFYPLFKTQPFYPDKLIF. In DNA form, the CDR3 reads TGTGCTCTTGGGAAGGATAACTTCTATCCCCTATTCAAGACCCAACCCTTTTACCCCGATAAACTCATCTTT.

As for this clone: TCRdb shows a much larger clone's protein in place of this DNA's translation, and the two differ at residue 16, likely through a read error; the protein shown is translated from the DNA. V gene TRDV1 was called; the J gene was not; the D segment call TRDD3 is taken from the table without a DNA check. The germline V gene has CDR1 TSWWSYY and CDR2 QGS. This CDR3 is built from 17 residues. In DNA form, the CDR3 reads TGTGCTCTTGGGAACCCTTCGGGACTGGGGGACCGACATAAACTCACCTTT. Translating gives CALGNPSGLGDRHKLTF.

The sample holds a few counts of this clone. A read error is the likely source, as a far larger clone sits one nucleotide away. Different DNA sequences within this sample yield the same CDR3. The chain joins TRDV1 to TRDJ1, with 9 bases that match TRDD3. No J segment appears in TCRdb, so it was assigned here by matching the sequence to germline. V lost 3 bases and J lost 0; bases outside the gene matches: 11. The CDR3 is 18 residues long. The germline CDR1 and CDR2 sequences are TSWWSYY and QGS. The CDR3 reads CALGERGGYLHHTDKLIF. CDR3 in DNA: TGTGCTCTTGGGGAGAGAGGGGGATACCTTCATCACACCGATAAACTCATCTTT.

This clone was picked up a small number of times. It differs at one base from a far larger clone, so likely a read error. This sample also contains other DNA sequences that code for the same CDR3. The DNA for the CDR3 is TGCGCCTTCCCGGGACTTCCTACTAATGGGGGATCAGCCGATAAACTCATCTTT. Amino acid sequence: CAFPGLPTNGGSADKLIF. The chain has TRDV3 and TRDJ1; the D call may be TRDD2 or TRDD3 (8 bases each). Here the J gene came from matching the DNA to germline, since TCRdb omits it. From germline, CDR1 is TVYSNPD and CDR2 GDNSRS (reference sequence). This CDR3 has 18 residues.

This clone came up many times. A far larger clone is off by one base, so a read error is likely. This CDR3 is also generated by other DNA sequences in the sample. CDR3 loop: CAFHPSPPNVRDRLGKLIF. CDR3 sequence (DNA): TGTGCGTTCCACCCCTCTCCACCGAATGTACGGGATCGTTTGGGTAAACTCATCTTT. The rearrangement uses TRDV3 and TRDJ1; D perhaps matches TRDD3 (5 bases). Looked up from germline, CDR1 is TVYSNPD and CDR2 is GDNSRS (reference sequence). This CDR3 is built from 19 residues.

This clone has a handful of counts. TCRdb pairs this DNA with a much larger clone's protein that differs at residue 17, likely a read error; the protein shown was translated from the DNA. CDR3 in DNA: TGTGCGTGCGCAAATCGGCGTTTCGGGGGATTACTAAAGTACACCGATAGACTCATCTTT. Protein: CACANRRFGGLLKYTDRLIF. The rearrangement uses TRDV3 and TRDJ1, with 7 bases fitting TRDD3. Germline matching of the DNA provided the J gene here, since TCRdb leaves it blank. The CDR3 covers 20 residues. The V gene's germline CDR1 is TVYSNPD and CDR2 GDNSRS (reference sequence).

This clone was detected a few times. This DNA translates differently at residue 4 from the TCRdb protein, which is that of a much larger clone; a read error is likely, and the protein shown is the DNA's own translation. V gene TRDV2 combines with J gene TRDJ1, with 7 bases aligning to TRDD3. The CDR3 totals 22 residues. The germline gives CDR1 GEAIGNYY, CDR2 EKD. The CDR3 DNA is TGTGCCTGTTACACACAACGGCTCATGGAGGCACCGACTGGGGAAGGTACCGATAAACTCATCTTT. Translating it yields CACYTQRLMEAPTGEGTDKLIF.

This clone appeared many times. The TCRdb record carries a much larger clone's protein, which differs from this DNA's translation at residue 5; a read error is the likely cause, and the protein listed here is the DNA translation. The rearrangement joins TRDV3 to TRDJ2; TRDD3 aligns across 7 bases. TCRdb offers no J gene call, so here the DNA was matched to germline to obtain one. The V gene end was trimmed by 2 bases and the J gene end by 1 base; junction bases not matched to a gene: 13. Per the germline V gene, CDR1 is TVYSNPD and CDR2 is GDNSRS (reference sequence). The CDR3 is 17 residues long. CDR3 nucleotide sequence: TGTGCCTTTGAAGGGTTTAACGGGGGATTTTTGACAGCACAACTCTTCTTT. Translated: CAFEGFNGGFLTAQLFF.

This clone was counted ten times or more. TCRdb's listed protein matches a much larger clone and diverges from this DNA's translation at residue 3, likely through a read error; the protein shown comes from the DNA. The chain combines TRDV3 with TRDJ1, with 8 positions matching TRDD3. TCRdb gives no J gene; it was assigned here by matching the DNA to germline. V shed 5 bases, J shed 6 bases, and the junction held 23 bases outside the gene matches. Germline V lookup: CDR1 TVYSNPD, CDR2 GDNSRS (reference sequence). This CDR3 comprises 17 residues. As DNA, the CDR3 is TGTGCCCTTCATGAGTCTGGCTTGGGGGATGACTCCTATAAACTCATCTTT. This gives the protein CALHESGLGDDSYKLIF.

This clone was seen a few times. A read error likely explains this, since a far larger clone differs by one base. Other DNA sequences in the same sample also yield this CDR3. CDR3 in DNA: TGTGCCTGTGACACGGGGATTTATAGGATTACCGATAAACTCATCTTT. Its protein product is CACDTGIYRITDKLIF. The chain is built from TRDV2 and TRDJ1; D is perhaps TRDD3 (6 bases). TCRdb leaves out the J gene; it was filled in here by matching the DNA to germline. In germline, CDR1 is GEAIGNYY, CDR2 EKD. This CDR3 spans 16 amino acids. The V gene lost 1 base and the J gene lost 2 bases, with 16 bases spanning the gap.

A remark on this clone: Translating this DNA gives a protein that differs at residue 10 from the TCRdb one, which belongs to a much larger clone; a read error is likely, and the protein shown is this translation. The V call is TRDV1, the J call TRDJ2; D unresolved. The J gene, left out of TCRdb, was set here by checking the DNA against germline. Trimming removed 1 base from V and 12 bases from J, with 27 bases in between. Germline values: CDR1 TSWWSYY, CDR2 QGS. The CDR3 is made up of 18 amino acids. The CDR3 is CALGEPPLPPLPVLELFF. DNA of the CDR3: TGTGCTCTTGGGGAACCCCCACTCCCCCCCCTGCCCGTCCTTGAACTCTTCTTT.

Ten or more counts support this clone. This DNA's translation differs at residue 3 from TCRdb's protein, which comes from a much larger clone; a read error is likely, and the protein shown is translated from the DNA. The CDR3 is CARDTWGIKYTDKLIF. The CDR3, as DNA: TGTGCCCGTGACACTTGGGGGATCAAGTACACCGATAAACTCATCTTT. The chain uses TRDV2 and TRDJ1; 8 bases line up with TRDD3. Germline matching of the DNA provided the J gene here, since TCRdb leaves it blank. Germline lookup yields CDR1 GEAIGNYY and CDR2 EKD. The CDR3 consists of 16 residues.

Of note for this clone: The protein TCRdb gives is from a much larger clone and does not agree with this DNA's translation at residue 19, likely a read error; the protein shown here comes from the DNA. J gene calling gave no result, while the V gene is TRDV1; the table gives TRDD3 as D, unverified against the DNA. This CDR3 region has 21 residues. Per the germline V gene, CDR1 is TSWWSYY and CDR2 is QGS. The CDR3 nucleotides read TGTGCTCTTGGGTCCTGCCTGCCGTACTGGGGGATACCACGTTACACCGATAAATTCATCTTT. It specifies CALGSCLPYWGIPRYTDKFIF.

By frequency in the sample, this clone is medium-sized (0.01 to 0.1%). This specimen includes other DNA sequences encoding the same CDR3. The rearrangement uses TRDV1 and TRDJ1, with 13 bases lining up with TRDD3. This CDR3 has 25 amino acids. The J segment lost 3 bases and the V segment lost 0 bases, leaving 28 bases of the junction unmatched. CDR1 is TSWWSYY, CDR2 QGS, per germline. CDR3 region: CALGELQSSYTKTGGYASSPDKLIF. The CDR3 nucleotides are TGTGCTCTTGGGGAACTACAGTCTTCCTACACAAAAACTGGGGGATACGCGTCCTCCCCCGATAAACTCATCTTT.